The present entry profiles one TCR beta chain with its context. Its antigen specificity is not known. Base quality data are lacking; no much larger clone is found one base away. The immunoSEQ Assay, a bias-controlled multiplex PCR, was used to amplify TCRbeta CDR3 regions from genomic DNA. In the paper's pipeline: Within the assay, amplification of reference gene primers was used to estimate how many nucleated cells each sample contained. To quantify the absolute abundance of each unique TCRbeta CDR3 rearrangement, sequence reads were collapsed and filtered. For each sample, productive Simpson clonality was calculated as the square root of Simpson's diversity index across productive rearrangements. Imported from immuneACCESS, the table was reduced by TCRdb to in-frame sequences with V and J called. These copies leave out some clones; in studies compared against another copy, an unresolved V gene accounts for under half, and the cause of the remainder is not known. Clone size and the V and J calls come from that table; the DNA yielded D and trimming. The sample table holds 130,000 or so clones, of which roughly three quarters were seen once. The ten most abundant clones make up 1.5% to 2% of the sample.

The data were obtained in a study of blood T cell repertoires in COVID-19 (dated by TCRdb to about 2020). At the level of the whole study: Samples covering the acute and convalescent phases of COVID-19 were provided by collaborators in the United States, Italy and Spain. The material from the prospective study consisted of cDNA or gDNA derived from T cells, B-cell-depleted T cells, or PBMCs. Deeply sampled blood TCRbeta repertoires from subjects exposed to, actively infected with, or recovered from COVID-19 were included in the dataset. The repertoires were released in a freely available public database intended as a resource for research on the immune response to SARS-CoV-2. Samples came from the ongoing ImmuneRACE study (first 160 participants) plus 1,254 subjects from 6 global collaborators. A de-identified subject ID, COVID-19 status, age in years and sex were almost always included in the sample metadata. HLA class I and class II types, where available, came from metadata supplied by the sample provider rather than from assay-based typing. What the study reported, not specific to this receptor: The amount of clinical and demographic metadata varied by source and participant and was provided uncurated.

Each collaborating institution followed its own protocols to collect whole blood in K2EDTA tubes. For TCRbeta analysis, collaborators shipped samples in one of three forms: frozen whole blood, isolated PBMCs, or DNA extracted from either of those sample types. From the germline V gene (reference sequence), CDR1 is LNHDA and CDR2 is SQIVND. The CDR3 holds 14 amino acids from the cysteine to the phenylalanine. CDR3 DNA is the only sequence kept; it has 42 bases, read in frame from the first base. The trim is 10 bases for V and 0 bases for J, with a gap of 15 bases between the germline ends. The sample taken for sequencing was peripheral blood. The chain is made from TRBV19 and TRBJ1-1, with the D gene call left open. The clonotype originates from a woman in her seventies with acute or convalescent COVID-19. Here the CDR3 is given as CATRTRVMNTEAFF. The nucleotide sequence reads TGTGCCACCCGAACGAGGGTCATGAACACTGAAGCTTTCTTT.